This is a list of T cell receptor beta chains from one sample in a study of T cells after yellow fever vaccination. One entry per CDR3 protein results from TCRdb running MiXCR on the 5' RACE reads. The sample holds around 300,000 distinct CDR3 sequences, roughly 3.9% seen once. The sample consisted of PBMCs, taken 5 days after the yellow fever booster vaccination. The receptor source for this set is a young man who received the YFV17D yellow fever vaccine. Both conserved end residues are part of each CDR3. The order of the fields is D gene, clone size, V gene, J gene, CDR3 protein, CDR3 DNA. D genes are given only for firm matches. Clone size, where shown, is once, few, many, or a class for clones that have expanded.

>-|few|TRBV5-1|TRBJ2-5
CASSLEAAQETQYF
TGCGCCAGCAGCTTGGAGGCAGCTCAAGAGACCCAGTACTTC
>TRBD2|few|TRBV20-1|TRBJ2-3
CSARVLAGGPITDTQYF
TGCAGTGCTAGGGTACTAGCGGGGGGCCCCATCACAGATACGCAGTATTTT
>-|-|TRBV6-5|TRBJ2-1
CASSYSMGGSDEQFF
TGTGCCAGCAGTTACTCGATGGGGGGATCGGATGAGCAGTTCTTC
>-|many|TRBV5-1|TRBJ2-5
CASRSGRDQETQYF
TGCGCCAGCCGTTCAGGACGAGACCAAGAGACCCAGTACTTC
>-|-|TRBV19|TRBJ1-5
CASSPLNQPQHF
TGTGCCAGTAGTCCCCTAAATCAGCCCCAGCATTTT
>TRBD2|-|TRBV20-1|TRBJ2-1
CSAQRAGAYNEQFF
TGCAGTGCCCAGAGAGCGGGGGCGTACAATGAGCAGTTCTTC
>TRBD1|many|TRBV6-1|TRBJ1-1
CASSEVTGQRGNTEAFF
TGTGCCAGCAGTGAAGTCACGGGACAGAGAGGGAACACTGAAGCTTTCTTT
>-|-|TRBV10-3|TRBJ1-2
CAVTSGRSNYGYTF
TGTGCCGTCACATCGGGACGGTCTAACTATGGCTACACCTTC
>-|few|TRBV30|TRBJ1-2
CAWSVHPNYGYTF
TGTGCCTGGAGTGTACATCCTAACTATGGCTACACCTTC
>-|few|TRBV20-1|TRBJ2-7
CSARDQGQGGFEQYF
TGCAGTGCTAGAGATCAGGGCCAGGGAGGTTTCGAGCAGTACTTC
>-|-|TRBV5-4|TRBJ2-5
CASSLGSSPLQETQYF
TGTGCCAGCAGCTTGGGTTCTAGTCCCCTCCAAGAGACCCAGTACTTC
>TRBD1|few|TRBV7-9|TRBJ1-2
CASTRVNRGNYGYTF
TGTGCCAGCACCCGCGTAAACAGGGGAAACTATGGCTACACCTTC
>TRBD1|many|TRBV6-4|TRBJ2-2
CASSDSTGGGELFF
TGTGCCAGCAGTGACTCGACAGGGGGCGGGGAGCTGTTTTTT
>-|few|TRBV12-3/TRBV12-4|TRBJ2-7
CASATGPPYEQYF
TGTGCCAGCGCCACGGGCCCACCCTACGAGCAGTACTTC
>TRBD1|many|TRBV5-1|TRBJ2-5
CASSLLDRGDTQYF
TGCGCCAGCAGCTTGTTGGACAGGGGTGATACCCAGTACTTC
>-|medium-sized|TRBV7-3|TRBJ2-1
CASSATLGEQFF
TGTGCCAGCAGCGCCACCCTGGGCGAGCAGTTCTTC
>TRBD1|few|TRBV12-3/TRBV12-4|TRBJ1-2
CASSPTYRGDGYTF
TGTGCCAGCAGCCCTACATACAGGGGAGATGGCTACACCTTC
>-|few|TRBV19|TRBJ2-2
CASSKGQNTGELFF
TGTGCCAGTAGTAAGGGACAGAACACCGGGGAGCTGTTTTTT
>TRBD2|-|TRBV20-1|TRBJ2-3
CSARSLERGHTDTQYF
TGCAGTGCTAGATCCTTGGAGCGGGGGCACACAGATACGCAGTATTTT
>-|few|TRBV2|TRBJ2-7
CASSSGNSYEQYF
TGTGCCAGCAGTTCAGGGAATTCCTACGAGCAGTACTTC
>TRBD1|-|TRBV5-1|TRBJ1-4
CASSLGTKGTVSNEKLFF
TGCGCCAGCAGCTTGGGGACGAAAGGGACAGTTAGTAATGAAAAACTGTTTTTT
>TRBD2|-|TRBV10-2|TRBJ2-5
CASILAGGPEETQYF
TGCGCCAGCATTTTAGCGGGGGGGCCGGAGGAGACCCAGTACTTC
>-|-|TRBV6-1|TRBJ1-4
CASRRTFATNEKLFF
TGTGCCAGCCGGAGGACATTTGCAACTAATGAAAAACTGTTTTTT
>-|-|TRBV12-3/TRBV12-4|TRBJ1-4
CASSLFGEAGNEKLFF
TGTGCCAGCAGTTTGTTCGGGGAGGCCGGTAATGAAAAACTGTTTTTT
>-|many|TRBV12-3/TRBV12-4|TRBJ2-4
CASSFRVRDIQYF
TGTGCCAGCAGTTTCCGGGTGAGGGACATTCAGTACTTC
>-|many|TRBV7-6|TRBJ2-7
CASSSLTRPYEQYF
TGTGCCAGCAGCTCACTGACCCGACCCTACGAGCAGTACTTC
>TRBD1|many|TRBV12-3/TRBV12-4|TRBJ1-2
CASSPGTGKDYGYTF
TGTGCCAGCAGCCCAGGGACAGGGAAGGACTATGGCTACACCTTC
>-|few|TRBV12-3/TRBV12-4|TRBJ1-5
CASSLTARGQPQHF
TGTGCCAGCAGTTTGACCGCCAGGGGTCAGCCCCAGCATTTT
>TRBD2|-|TRBV5-1|TRBJ2-1
CASSLEGTSGGNEQFF
TGCGCCAGCAGCTTGGAAGGGACTAGCGGGGGCAATGAGCAGTTCTTC
>TRBD1|-|TRBV5-1|TRBJ2-6
CASSGGQFSGANVLTF
TGCGCCAGCAGCGGGGGACAGTTCTCTGGGGCCAACGTCCTGACTTTC
>TRBD2|few|TRBV9|TRBJ2-5
CASSDLAGGLETQYF
TGTGCCAGCAGCGATCTAGCGGGGGGGCTGGAGACCCAGTACTTC
>-|few|TRBV27|TRBJ2-5
CASSLRRVGETQYF
TGTGCCAGCAGCCTTAGACGGGTCGGAGAGACCCAGTACTTC
>-|few|TRBV20-1|TRBJ1-1
CSSPYDTEAFF
TGCAGTTCCCCGTATGACACTGAAGCTTTCTTT
>-|few|TRBV5-1|TRBJ1-6
CASSPEGGRGSPLHF
TGCGCCAGCAGCCCAGAGGGGGGGCGCGGATCACCCCTCCACTTT
>-|few|TRBV9|TRBJ1-2
CASSVGQGYLDGYTF
TGTGCCAGCAGCGTAGGGCAGGGCTATTTGGATGGCTACACCTTC
>TRBD1|many|TRBV15|TRBJ1-1
CATSLQGARHTEAFF
TGTGCCACCAGCTTACAGGGGGCAAGGCACACTGAAGCTTTCTTT
>-|few|TRBV6-2/TRBV6-3|TRBJ2-7
CASSPTPSYEQYF
TGTGCCAGCAGCCCCACTCCCTCCTACGAGCAGTACTTC
>-|-|TRBV20-1|TRBJ1-1
CSARPRDTEAFF
TGCAGTGCTAGACCTAGAGACACTGAAGCTTTCTTT
>TRBD2|-|TRBV7-2|TRBJ2-7
CASSSPRIFGTSGLYEQYF
TGTGCCAGCAGCTCCCCGCGAATTTTCGGGACTAGCGGACTATACGAGCAGTACTTC
>-|-|TRBV5-1|TRBJ2-3
CASSSEGTDTQYF
TGCGCCAGCAGCTCCGAGGGTACAGATACGCAGTATTTT
>TRBD1|-|TRBV3-1|TRBJ2-3
CASSPRDRGFTDTQYF
TGTGCCAGCAGCCCCAGGGACAGGGGGTTCACAGATACGCAGTATTTT
>-|few|TRBV7-3|TRBJ1-1
CASSSVADTEAFF
TGTGCCAGCAGCTCTGTTGCGGACACTGAAGCTTTCTTT
>-|-|TRBV12-3/TRBV12-4|TRBJ1-3
CASSLTYSGNTIYF
TGTGCCAGCAGCCTCACCTACTCTGGAAACACCATATATTTT
>-|-|TRBV12-5|TRBJ2-7
CASGLSEAYEQYF
TGTGCTAGTGGCCTGTCCGAAGCCTACGAGCAGTACTTC
>TRBD1|few|TRBV28|TRBJ1-3
CASSGFGTGRGNTIYF
TGTGCCAGCAGTGGGTTCGGGACAGGGCGTGGAAACACCATATATTTT
>TRBD1|-|TRBV20-1|TRBJ1-2
CSADSQGDYGYTF
TGCAGTGCGGATTCGCAGGGGGACTATGGCTACACCTTC
>-|few|TRBV6-6|TRBJ1-3
CASSYPAQRGNTIYF
TGTGCCAGCAGTTACCCCGCACAAAGAGGAAACACCATATATTTT
>-|-|TRBV9|TRBJ1-2
CASSVSYYGYTF
TGTGCCAGCAGCGTAAGCTACTATGGCTACACCTTC
>-|few|TRBV7-7|TRBJ2-3
CASSPLGHSTDTQYF
TGTGCTAGCAGCCCCCTCGGGCACTCCACAGATACGCAGTATTTT
>-|few|TRBV29-1|TRBJ1-6
CSVRQSNNSPLHF
TGCAGCGTTCGACAGTCTAATAATTCACCCCTCCACTTT
>TRBD1|-|TRBV29-1|TRBJ2-3
CSVEATGSTDTQYF
TGCAGCGTTGAAGCGACAGGGAGCACAGATACGCAGTATTTT
>-|many|TRBV27|TRBJ2-3
CASSWKNPTDTQYF
TGTGCCAGCAGCTGGAAGAACCCCACAGATACGCAGTATTTT
>-|few|TRBV18|TRBJ2-7
CASSPRQDDEQYF
TGTGCCAGCTCACCACGGCAGGATGACGAGCAGTACTTC
>-|many|TRBV4-3|TRBJ2-7
CASSQDRAGYEQYF
TGCGCCAGCAGCCAAGATCGCGCGGGCTACGAGCAGTACTTC
>-|-|TRBV4-2|TRBJ1-5
CASSQDQGTNQPQHF
TGTGCCAGCAGCCAAGATCAAGGGACAAATCAGCCCCAGCATTTT
>-|many|TRBV11-3|TRBJ2-7
CASSPYGGALYF
TGTGCCAGCAGCCCCTACGGAGGCGCGTTATACTTC
>-|few|TRBV12-3/TRBV12-4|TRBJ2-2
CASSFVTSFTGELFF
TGTGCCAGCAGTTTTGTAACATCTTTCACCGGGGAGCTGTTTTTT
>-|few|TRBV6-6|TRBJ1-1
CASSLHDTEAFF
TGTGCCAGCAGCCTCCATGACACTGAAGCTTTCTTT
>TRBD2|-|TRBV20-1|TRBJ2-3
CSARGVSGDDTQYF
TGCAGTGCTAGAGGGGTTAGCGGGGATGATACGCAGTATTTT